This TCR beta chain stems from a study of circulating tumor DNA in untreated peripheral T-cell lymphoma. In this sample, this clone turned up once. Profiling relied on immunoSEQ multiplex PCR, and the TCRdb table lists in-frame clones only, not all of them. Among about 6,600 clones listed, about 80% were seen once. The tumor tissue sample was taken at baseline before any treatment. This CDR3 contains 16 residues. Sequencing input: tumor tissue. The clonotype originates from a human donor with peripheral T-cell lymphoma. This sequence joins TRBV1 and TRBJ1-5. TRBV1 has pseudogene status. The CDR3 DNA is TGCACCAGCAGCCAAGCTCGGGCCTCGACTAGGAGGCCCCAGCATTTT. It yields the protein CTSSQARASTRRPQHF.